A selection of T cell receptor beta chains follows, all from one sample in a study of blood T cell repertoires in COVID-19. Measured with immunoSEQ multiplex PCR; TCRdb has only the in-frame clones, and not every one. The repertoire holds about half a million clones, roughly nine tenths seen once, with around 0.9% in the top ten. Sequenced sample: peripheral blood. These receptors came from a man between 18 and 29 years old with COVID-19, enrolled during active disease. CDR3s include the opening cysteine and the closing phenylalanine or tryptophan. D genes are given only for firm matches. Clone size, where shown, is once, few, many, or a class for clones that have expanded.

d_gene: TRBD1
v_gene: TRBV24-1
abundance: -
j_gene: TRBJ1-2
CDR3nt: TGTGCCACCAGTGACCCTGGACAGGGGGCAGACTATGGCTACACCTTC
CDR3aa: CATSDPGQGADYGYTF

d_gene: -
v_gene: TRBV6-2/TRBV6-3
abundance: -
j_gene: TRBJ2-3
CDR3nt: TGTGCCAGCAGCGGGACAGGGAGACTAGCGGGCGGAGATACGCAGTATTTT
CDR3aa: CASSGTGRLAGGDTQYF

d_gene: -
v_gene: TRBV7-9
abundance: -
j_gene: TRBJ2-3
CDR3nt: TGTGCCAGCAGTCATATCGGGACCCTCGGGAGAGATACGCAGTATTTT
CDR3aa: CASSHIGTLGRDTQYF

d_gene: -
v_gene: TRBV28
abundance: -
j_gene: TRBJ2-4
CDR3nt: TGTGCCAGCAGTCCGGGCCTGCGTACGGGGGACATTCAGTACTTC
CDR3aa: CASSPGLRTGDIQYF

d_gene: -
v_gene: TRBV5-1
abundance: -
j_gene: TRBJ2-2
CDR3nt: TGCGCCAGCAGAGTTACAGGGATCGGGGAGCTGTTTTTT
CDR3aa: CASRVTGIGELFF

d_gene: TRBD1
v_gene: TRBV18
abundance: -
j_gene: TRBJ2-7
CDR3nt: TGTGCCAGCTCACCATCGGTGACAGGGGGACGGTACGAGCAGTACTTC
CDR3aa: CASSPSVTGGRYEQYF

d_gene: TRBD2
v_gene: TRBV7-9
abundance: -
j_gene: TRBJ2-3
CDR3nt: TGTGCCAGCAGCTTAGAACAGGGCAGCGGGAGGCTGAATACGCAGTATTTT
CDR3aa: CASSLEQGSGRLNTQYF

d_gene: TRBD2
v_gene: TRBV24-1
abundance: -
j_gene: TRBJ2-5
CDR3nt: TGTGCCACCAGTGATTTTGACAGTTTAGCGGGGGGGACCCAGTACTTC
CDR3aa: CATSDFDSLAGGTQYF

d_gene: TRBD1
v_gene: TRBV6-5
abundance: -
j_gene: TRBJ1-1
CDR3nt: TGTGCCAGCAGTTCCGACAGGGGTTCGAACACTGAAGCTTTCTTT
CDR3aa: CASSSDRGSNTEAFF

d_gene: TRBD2
v_gene: TRBV7-9
abundance: once
j_gene: TRBJ2-2
CDR3nt: TGTGCCAGCAGCTCCTTGACTAGCGGGTATTCCAGCAACACCGGGGAGCTGTTTTTT
CDR3aa: CASSSLTSGYSSNTGELFF

d_gene: -
v_gene: TRBV5-1
abundance: once
j_gene: TRBJ2-3
CDR3nt: TGCGCCAGCGCCCGCGGGCAGGATACAGATACGCAGTATTTT
CDR3aa: CASARGQDTDTQYF

d_gene: TRBD2
v_gene: TRBV5-5
abundance: -
j_gene: TRBJ2-5
CDR3nt: TGTGCCAGCAGCTTGGGGTACACTAGCGGCGGTGGGGAGACCCAGTACTTC
CDR3aa: CASSLGYTSGGGETQYF

d_gene: -
v_gene: TRBV3-1/TRBV3-2
abundance: -
j_gene: TRBJ1-1
CDR3nt: TGTGCCAGCAGCCAAGCCAGGTGGGCTACTGAAGCTTTCTTT
CDR3aa: CASSQARWATEAFF

d_gene: -
v_gene: TRBV7-7
abundance: -
j_gene: TRBJ2-2
CDR3nt: TGTGCTAGCAGCCCAGGACAGGGAAGGACTAGGTCGAACACCGGGGAGCTGTTTTTT
CDR3aa: CASSPGQGRTRSNTGELFF

d_gene: -
v_gene: TRBV30
abundance: -
j_gene: TRBJ2-7
CDR3nt: TGTGCCTGGAGTAGCATTCCTAGGTTGGACGAGCAGTACTTC
CDR3aa: CAWSSIPRLDEQYF

d_gene: -
v_gene: TRBV12-2
abundance: -
j_gene: TRBJ1-1
CDR3nt: TGTGCAAGTCGAAAGGACAAACAGGGTGATGGAGTAGGAGCTTTCTTT
CDR3aa: CASRKDKQGDGVGAFF

d_gene: -
v_gene: TRBV19
abundance: -
j_gene: TRBJ1-1
CDR3nt: TGTGCCAGTAGTAGAGGACAACAAATCACTGAAGCTTTCTTT
CDR3aa: CASSRGQQITEAFF

d_gene: TRBD2
v_gene: TRBV7-6
abundance: once
j_gene: TRBJ2-1
CDR3nt: TGTGCCAGCAGCCTACTAGCGGGAGGCCAGAGCTCCTACAATGAGCAGTTCTTC
CDR3aa: CASSLLAGGQSSYNEQFF

d_gene: -
v_gene: TRBV11-3
abundance: -
j_gene: TRBJ2-7
CDR3nt: TGTGCCAGCAGCTATCAGGTTAATCGGCAGTACTTC
CDR3aa: CASSYQVNRQYF

d_gene: -
v_gene: TRBV20-1
abundance: -
j_gene: TRBJ2-7
CDR3nt: TGCAGTGCTAGAGTTACATACGAGCAGTACTTC
CDR3aa: CSARVTYEQYF

d_gene: -
v_gene: TRBV24-1
abundance: -
j_gene: TRBJ2-3
CDR3nt: TGTGCCACCAGTGGGGGGCAGAACCCAGATACGCAGTATTTT
CDR3aa: CATSGGQNPDTQYF

d_gene: -
v_gene: TRBV28
abundance: -
j_gene: TRBJ2-1
CDR3nt: TGTGCCAGCAGTTCCCTCGGGGCGGGGAATGAGCAGTTCTTC
CDR3aa: CASSSLGAGNEQFF

d_gene: -
v_gene: TRBV30
abundance: -
j_gene: TRBJ2-1
CDR3nt: TGTGCCTGGACCAGCGGCTACAATGAGCAGTTCTTC
CDR3aa: CAWTSGYNEQFF

d_gene: TRBD2
v_gene: TRBV20-1
abundance: few
j_gene: TRBJ2-7
CDR3nt: TGCAGTGCTAGTTTTGGTAGCGGGGGCTCCTACGAGCAGTACTTC
CDR3aa: CSASFGSGGSYEQYF

d_gene: TRBD1
v_gene: TRBV19
abundance: -
j_gene: TRBJ1-1
CDR3nt: TGTGCCAGTAGTATGCAGGGGGGAAGCACTGAAGCTTTCTTT
CDR3aa: CASSMQGGSTEAFF

d_gene: -
v_gene: TRBV19
abundance: -
j_gene: TRBJ1-2
CDR3nt: TGTGCCAGTAGACATGAGGGCCGCTATGGCTACACCTTC
CDR3aa: CASRHEGRYGYTF

d_gene: TRBD2
v_gene: TRBV7-3
abundance: -
j_gene: TRBJ2-2
CDR3nt: TGTGCCAGCAGCTTGGGTAGCGGGAGTGGTTCCGGGGAGCTGTTTTTT
CDR3aa: CASSLGSGSGSGELFF

d_gene: TRBD1
v_gene: TRBV10-1
abundance: -
j_gene: TRBJ1-4
CDR3nt: TGCGCCAGCAGCCCTGGACAGGGCGTAAAGGAAAAACTGTTTTTT
CDR3aa: CASSPGQGVKEKLFF

d_gene: TRBD1
v_gene: TRBV19
abundance: -
j_gene: TRBJ1-2
CDR3nt: TGTGCCAGTAGTATGCGACAGGGGGTGGGCTACACCTTC
CDR3aa: CASSMRQGVGYTF

d_gene: TRBD1
v_gene: TRBV2
abundance: once
j_gene: TRBJ1-2
CDR3nt: TGTGCCAGCAGTTCGGAATCCGGGACAGGGTTGGTAGATGGCTACACCTTC
CDR3aa: CASSSESGTGLVDGYTF

d_gene: -
v_gene: TRBV4-1
abundance: -
j_gene: TRBJ2-1
CDR3nt: TGCGCCAGCAGCCATACGAGCAACAATGAGCAGTTCTTC
CDR3aa: CASSHTSNNEQFF

d_gene: -
v_gene: TRBV6-6
abundance: -
j_gene: TRBJ1-3
CDR3nt: TGTGCCAGCAGCCGCCCAGGGGCACGGTCTGGAAACACCATATATTTT
CDR3aa: CASSRPGARSGNTIYF

d_gene: TRBD1
v_gene: TRBV5-1
abundance: -
j_gene: TRBJ2-5
CDR3nt: TGCGCCAGCGGCCGGACAGGGGACATCCAAGAGACCCAGTACTTC
CDR3aa: CASGRTGDIQETQYF

d_gene: TRBD1
v_gene: TRBV7-9
abundance: -
j_gene: TRBJ1-4
CDR3nt: TGTGCCAGCAGCTTAGTAGGGACAGTAAATGAAAAACTGTTTTTT
CDR3aa: CASSLVGTVNEKLFF

d_gene: -
v_gene: TRBV6-6
abundance: -
j_gene: TRBJ2-5
CDR3nt: TGTGCCAGCAGGCCTAGCCTCCAAGAGACCCAGTACTTC
CDR3aa: CASRPSLQETQYF

d_gene: -
v_gene: TRBV18
abundance: -
j_gene: TRBJ2-1
CDR3nt: TGTGCCAGCTCCCCAGGGGAGCGGCGCGAGCAGTTCTTC
CDR3aa: CASSPGERREQFF

d_gene: TRBD1
v_gene: TRBV6-5
abundance: -
j_gene: TRBJ1-5
CDR3nt: TGTGCCAGCCGCGGGACAGGGGTGACTCAGCCCCAGCATTTT
CDR3aa: CASRGTGVTQPQHF

d_gene: -
v_gene: TRBV28
abundance: -
j_gene: TRBJ1-6
CDR3nt: TGTGCCAGCAGTTTAGGGGCCGAGAATTCACCCCTCCACTTT
CDR3aa: CASSLGAENSPLHF

d_gene: TRBD1
v_gene: TRBV27
abundance: -
j_gene: TRBJ2-5
CDR3nt: TGTGCCAGCAGAATGCGACAGGGGGTACAAGAGACCCAGTACTTC
CDR3aa: CASRMRQGVQETQYF

d_gene: TRBD2
v_gene: TRBV30
abundance: once
j_gene: TRBJ2-1
CDR3nt: TGTGCCTGGGGTCTAGCGGGAGCCTCCTACAATGAGCAGTTCTTC
CDR3aa: CAWGLAGASYNEQFF

d_gene: TRBD2
v_gene: TRBV2
abundance: -
j_gene: TRBJ2-5
CDR3nt: TGTGCCAGCAGATTACGCCTCGTGGGCCGGCCGGGACTAGCGGGAGAGGTGAAGACCCAGTACTTC
CDR3aa: CASRLRLVGRPGLAGEVKTQYF

d_gene: TRBD1
v_gene: TRBV28
abundance: -
j_gene: TRBJ1-1
CDR3nt: TGTGCCAGCAGGATACAGGGGAAGATGGCTGAAGCTTTCTTT
CDR3aa: CASRIQGKMAEAFF

d_gene: -
v_gene: TRBV7-6
abundance: -
j_gene: TRBJ2-1
CDR3nt: TGTGCCAGCAGCCTAACAGCCTACAATGAGCAGTTCTTC
CDR3aa: CASSLTAYNEQFF

d_gene: -
v_gene: TRBV14
abundance: -
j_gene: TRBJ1-3
CDR3nt: TGTGCCAGGATAATCCAGGGGAAAACAAACACCATATATTTT
CDR3aa: CARIIQGKTNTIYF

d_gene: TRBD1
v_gene: TRBV7-8
abundance: -
j_gene: TRBJ2-7
CDR3nt: TGTGCCAGCAGCTTAGGGAACAGGGGCCCTCGTCCCGAGCAGTACTTC
CDR3aa: CASSLGNRGPRPEQYF

d_gene: TRBD2
v_gene: TRBV6-5
abundance: -
j_gene: TRBJ2-2
CDR3nt: TGTGCCAGCAGTCTGCTAGCGGGGGGGCCGGGGGAGCTGTTTTTT
CDR3aa: CASSLLAGGPGELFF

d_gene: TRBD1
v_gene: TRBV7-3
abundance: -
j_gene: TRBJ2-7
CDR3nt: TGTTCACCCCGGGACAGGGGGGTCTACGAGCAGTACTTC
CDR3aa: CSPRDRGVYEQYF

d_gene: -
v_gene: TRBV27
abundance: -
j_gene: TRBJ1-2
CDR3nt: TGTGCCAGCAGTTTATCGGGGGCGGCTGTTTGGGGCTATGGCTACACCTTC
CDR3aa: CASSLSGAAVWGYGYTF

d_gene: TRBD2
v_gene: TRBV27
abundance: -
j_gene: TRBJ2-1
CDR3nt: TGTGCCAGCAGTTTAGTGACTAGCGAGGATGAGCAGTTCTTC
CDR3aa: CASSLVTSEDEQFF

d_gene: TRBD1
v_gene: TRBV7-9
abundance: -
j_gene: TRBJ1-1
CDR3nt: TGTGCCAGCAGCCTCCGGGACAGCTACACTGAAGCTTTCTTT
CDR3aa: CASSLRDSYTEAFF

d_gene: TRBD1
v_gene: TRBV25-1
abundance: -
j_gene: TRBJ1-1
CDR3nt: TGTGCCAGCAGTCCGAGCGTCGGACAGGAAAGAAGAACTGAAGCTTTCTTT
CDR3aa: CASSPSVGQERRTEAFF